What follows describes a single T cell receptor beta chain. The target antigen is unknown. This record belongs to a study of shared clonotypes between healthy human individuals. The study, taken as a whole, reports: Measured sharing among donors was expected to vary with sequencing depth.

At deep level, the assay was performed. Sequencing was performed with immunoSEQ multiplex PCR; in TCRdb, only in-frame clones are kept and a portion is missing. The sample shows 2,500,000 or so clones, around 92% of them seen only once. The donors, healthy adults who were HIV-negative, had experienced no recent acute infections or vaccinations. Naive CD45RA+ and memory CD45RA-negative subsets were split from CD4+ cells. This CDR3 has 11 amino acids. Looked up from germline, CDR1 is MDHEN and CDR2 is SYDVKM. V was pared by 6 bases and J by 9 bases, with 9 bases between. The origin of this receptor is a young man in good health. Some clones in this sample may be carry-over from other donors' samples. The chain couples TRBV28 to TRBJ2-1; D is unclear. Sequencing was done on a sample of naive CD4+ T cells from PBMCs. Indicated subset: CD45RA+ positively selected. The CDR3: CASRGWGEQFF. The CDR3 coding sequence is TGTGCCAGCAGAGGTTGGGGTGAGCAGTTCTTC.